The source of this TCR beta chain is a study of blood T cells in healthy people across ages. Looking at the study overall: Researchers report that template switching captured about one barcoded beta molecule per two T cells.

CDR1 and CDR2 from the germline V gene are MNHEY and SMNVEV (reference sequence). The CDR3 totals 14 residues. Then a second PCR, running roughly 7 to 11 cycles, was carried out with a sample-barcoded 5' primer and a J-beta primer mix. The template-switch adaptor, which had 12 random nucleotides, put a tag on each cDNA molecule. TCRdb re-analysed the 5' RACE reads in MiXCR, keeping a single row per CDR3 protein. The data show 1.5 million to 1.9 million distinct CDR3 sequences, with less than 45% seen just once and over 3.5% held by the top ten. The authors drew 7.5 to 10 milliliters of peripheral blood from each donor. General study points: PBMCs left unsorted prevented a conclusive naive versus antigen-experienced comparison.

About this clonotype itself: Its antigen is still unknown.

This sequence originates from a young woman in good health. The specimen sequenced was blood. V gene TRBV27 combines with J gene TRBJ2-1; 9 bases match TRBD2. The DNA end favors TRBJ2-7, so the J call may be wrong. Here the CDR3 DNA reads TGTGCCAGCAGTGGACTAGCGCATTACAATGAGCAGTACTTC. This encodes CASSGLAHYNEQYF.